This paragraph covers one T cell receptor beta chain sequence. The sample originates from a study of cytomegalovirus exposure and HLA in healthy donors. Primers included in the PCR were 60 Vbeta and 13 Jbeta primers. Clones were read by immunoSEQ multiplex PCR, and TCRdb kept only the in-frame ones, dropping some. The sample includes 150,000 to 250,000 clones, 85% of them seen just once. Germline trimming cut 5 bases from V and 6 bases from J; bases unmatched to any gene: 10. CDR3 length equals 14 residues. Germline lookup yields CDR1 MDHEN and CDR2 SYDVKM. The source of this sequence is a woman between 45 and 60 years old in good health and CMV-seronegative. V gene TRBV28 combines with J gene TRBJ2-7, with 7 positions matching TRBD2. Sequenced material: PBMCs. The chain's CDR3 is CASSPGLVDVEQYF. The CDR3 DNA reads TGTGCCAGCAGTCCCGGACTAGTTGATGTCGAGCAGTACTTC.